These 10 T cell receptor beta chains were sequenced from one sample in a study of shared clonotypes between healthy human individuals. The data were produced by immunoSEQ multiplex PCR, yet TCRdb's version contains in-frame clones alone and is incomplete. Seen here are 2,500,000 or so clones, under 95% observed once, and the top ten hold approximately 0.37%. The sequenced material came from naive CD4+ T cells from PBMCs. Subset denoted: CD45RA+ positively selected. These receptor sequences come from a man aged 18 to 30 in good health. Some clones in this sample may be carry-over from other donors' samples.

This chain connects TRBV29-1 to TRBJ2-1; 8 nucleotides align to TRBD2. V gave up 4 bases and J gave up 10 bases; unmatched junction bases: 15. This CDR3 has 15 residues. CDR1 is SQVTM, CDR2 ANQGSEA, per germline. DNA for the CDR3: TGCAGCGTTGGGCGGCTAGCGGGCGAGGGGGGAGAGCAGTTCTTC. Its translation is CSVGRLAGEGGEQFF.

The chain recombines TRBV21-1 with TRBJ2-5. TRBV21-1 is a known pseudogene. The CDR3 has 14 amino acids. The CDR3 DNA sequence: TGTGCCAGCAGCAAAGAGGGCTGGCAAGAGACCCAGTACTTC. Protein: CASSKEGWQETQYF.

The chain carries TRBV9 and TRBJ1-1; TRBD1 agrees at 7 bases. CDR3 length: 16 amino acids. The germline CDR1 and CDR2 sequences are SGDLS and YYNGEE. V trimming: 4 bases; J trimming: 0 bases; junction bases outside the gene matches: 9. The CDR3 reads CASSIGEGAMNTEAFF. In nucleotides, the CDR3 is TGTGCCAGCAGCATAGGGGAGGGGGCGATGAACACTGAAGCTTTCTTT.

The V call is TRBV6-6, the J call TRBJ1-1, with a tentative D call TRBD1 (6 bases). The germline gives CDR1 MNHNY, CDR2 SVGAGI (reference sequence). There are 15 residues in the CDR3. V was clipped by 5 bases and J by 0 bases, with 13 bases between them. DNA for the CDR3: TGTGCCAGCAGTGGACAGCGGGACATGAACACTGAAGCTTTCTTT. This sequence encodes CASSGQRDMNTEAFF.

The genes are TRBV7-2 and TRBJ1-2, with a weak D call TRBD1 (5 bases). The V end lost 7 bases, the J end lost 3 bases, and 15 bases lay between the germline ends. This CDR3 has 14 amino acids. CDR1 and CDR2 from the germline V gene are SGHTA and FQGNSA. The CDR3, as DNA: TGTGCCAGCACCCCCTCGGGGCAGTACTATGGCTACACCTTC. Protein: CASTPSGQYYGYTF.

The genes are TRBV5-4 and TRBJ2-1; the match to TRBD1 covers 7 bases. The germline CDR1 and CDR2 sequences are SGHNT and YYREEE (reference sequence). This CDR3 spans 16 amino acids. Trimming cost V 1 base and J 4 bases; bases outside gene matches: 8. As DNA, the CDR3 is TGTGCCAGCAGCTTGAACCCCGGGACAGTTTACAATGAGCAGTTCTTC. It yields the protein CASSLNPGTVYNEQFF.

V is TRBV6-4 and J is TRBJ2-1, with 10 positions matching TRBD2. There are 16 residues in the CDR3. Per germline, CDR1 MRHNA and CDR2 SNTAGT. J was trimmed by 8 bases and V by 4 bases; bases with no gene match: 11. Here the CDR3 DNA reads TGTGCCAGCAGTGGGGGACCTAGCGGGAGAGGCGATGAGCAGTTCTTC. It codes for CASSGGPSGRGDEQFF.

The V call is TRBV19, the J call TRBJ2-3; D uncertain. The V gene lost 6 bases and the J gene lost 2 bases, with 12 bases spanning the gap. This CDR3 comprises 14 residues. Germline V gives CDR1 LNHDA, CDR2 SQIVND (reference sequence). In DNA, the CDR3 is TGTGCCAGTAGGGTACGGATCCTCACAGATACGCAGTATTTT. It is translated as CASRVRILTDTQYF.

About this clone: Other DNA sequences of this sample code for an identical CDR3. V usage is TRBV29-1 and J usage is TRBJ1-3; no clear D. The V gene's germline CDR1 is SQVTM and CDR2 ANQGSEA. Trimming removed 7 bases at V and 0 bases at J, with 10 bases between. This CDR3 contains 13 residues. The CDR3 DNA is TGCAGCGCTGCCGGCAGCTCTGGAAACACCATATATTTT. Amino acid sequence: CSAAGSSGNTIYF.

CDR3 protein: CASTPQAKDIWNTNYGYTF. CDR3 sequence (DNA): TGTGCCAGCACCCCCCAAGCGAAAGATATCTGGAATACTAACTATGGCTACACCTTC. This chain connects TRBV28 to TRBJ1-2; unclear D gene. CDR3 length equals 19 residues. Germline lookup yields CDR1 MDHEN and CDR2 SYDVKM. V lost 7 bases to trimming and J lost 0 bases, with 27 bases between them.